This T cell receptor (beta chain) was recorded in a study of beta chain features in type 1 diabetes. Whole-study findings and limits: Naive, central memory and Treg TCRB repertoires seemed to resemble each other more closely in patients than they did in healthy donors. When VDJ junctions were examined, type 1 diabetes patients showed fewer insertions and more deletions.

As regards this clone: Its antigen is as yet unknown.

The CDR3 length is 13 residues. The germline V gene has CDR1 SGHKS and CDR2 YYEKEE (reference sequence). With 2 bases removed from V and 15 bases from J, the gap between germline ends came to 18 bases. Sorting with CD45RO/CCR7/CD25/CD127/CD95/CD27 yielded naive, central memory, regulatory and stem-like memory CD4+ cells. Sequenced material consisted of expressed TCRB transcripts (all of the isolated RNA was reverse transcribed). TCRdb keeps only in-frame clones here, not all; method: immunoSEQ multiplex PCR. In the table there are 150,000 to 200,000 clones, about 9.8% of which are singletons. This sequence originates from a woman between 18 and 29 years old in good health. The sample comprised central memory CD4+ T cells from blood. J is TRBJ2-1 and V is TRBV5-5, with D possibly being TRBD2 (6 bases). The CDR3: CASSFQPGDSSFF. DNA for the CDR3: TGTGCCAGCAGCTTCCAACCGGGAGACTCCTCGTTCTTC.